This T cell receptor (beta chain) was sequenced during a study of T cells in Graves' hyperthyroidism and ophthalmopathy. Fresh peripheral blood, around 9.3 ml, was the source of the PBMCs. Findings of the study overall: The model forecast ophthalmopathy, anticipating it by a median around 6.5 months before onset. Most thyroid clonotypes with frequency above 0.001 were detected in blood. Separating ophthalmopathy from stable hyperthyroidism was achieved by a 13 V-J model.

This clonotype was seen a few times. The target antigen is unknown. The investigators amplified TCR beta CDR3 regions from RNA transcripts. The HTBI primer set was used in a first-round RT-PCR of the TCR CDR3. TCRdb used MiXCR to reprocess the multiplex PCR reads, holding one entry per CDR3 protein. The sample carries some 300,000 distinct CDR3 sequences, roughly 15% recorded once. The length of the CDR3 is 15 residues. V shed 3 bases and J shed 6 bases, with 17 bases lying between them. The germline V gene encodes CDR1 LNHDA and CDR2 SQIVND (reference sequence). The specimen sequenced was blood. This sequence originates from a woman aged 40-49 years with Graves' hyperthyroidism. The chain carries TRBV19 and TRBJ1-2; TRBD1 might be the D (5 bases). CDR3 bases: TGTGCCAGTAGTATCGGGGAGTCACAGGTTCATGGCTACACCTTC. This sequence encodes CASSIGESQVHGYTF.